This T cell receptor beta chain appears in the sequencing data of a study of cytomegalovirus exposure and HLA in healthy donors. Both 60 Vbeta primers and 13 Jbeta primers went into the PCR. This table comes from immunoSEQ multiplex PCR, and its TCRdb copy is limited to in-frame clones, with some not included. The sample includes approximately 170,000 clones, approximately 83% seen only once; the top ten take 0.95% to 1.5%. The V gene end was trimmed by 6 bases and the J gene end by 0 bases; junction bases not matched to a gene: 7. Germline values: CDR1 SNHLY, CDR2 FYNNEI. The CDR3 is 15 amino acids.

The chain employs TRBV2 and TRBJ1-1; the match to TRBD1 covers 7 bases. The clonotype was recovered from a boy aged 2 to 10 in good health and CMV-seronegative. Sequencing used PBMCs. The CDR3 DNA reads as TGTGCCAGCAGCGGTAACAGGGGCTTGAACACTGAAGCTTTCTTT. Its protein is CASSGNRGLNTEAFF.